This passage covers 27 T cell receptor beta chains from one sample sequenced in a study of T cell responses to AZD1222 COVID-19 vaccine. The data were produced by immunoSEQ multiplex PCR, yet TCRdb's version contains in-frame clones alone and is incomplete. The sample has about 220,000 clones; about 92% are singletons. This sample comprised peripheral blood, obtained on day 0 of MenACWY control vaccination. These receptors all stem from an adult in good health.

The J gene is TRBJ1-6, the V gene TRBV2, with D maybe TRBD1 (5 bases). Germline V lookup: CDR1 SNHLY, CDR2 FYNNEI. V dropped 6 bases and J dropped 0 bases, with 9 bases sitting between them. CDR3 size: 15 residues. The CDR3, as DNA: TGTGCCAGCAGCGGACAAAGCTCCTATAATTCACCCCTCCACTTT. Its translation: CASSGQSSYNSPLHF.

The chain employs TRBV10-3 and TRBJ2-2; D call uncertain. This CDR3 is built from 13 residues. Per the germline V gene, CDR1 is ENHRY and CDR2 is SYGVKD. The ends were cut back, 4 bases at V and 4 bases at J, with 7 bases in the middle. The CDR3 region is CAISGLGTGELFF. The DNA of the CDR3 is TGTGCCATCAGTGGGCTGGGCACCGGGGAGCTGTTTTTT.

The chain combines TRBV19 with TRBJ2-3; D is perhaps TRBD1 (5 bases). The V end lost 10 bases, the J end lost 2 bases, and 13 bases lay between the germline ends. The CDR3 runs to 13 residues. From germline, CDR1 is LNHDA and CDR2 SQIVND (reference sequence). CDR3 sequence reads: CATGPGNTDTQYF. The CDR3 DNA reads as TGTGCCACCGGTCCAGGGAACACAGATACGCAGTATTTT.

The chain links TRBV2 to TRBJ1-2; the match to TRBD1 covers 7 bases. With V trimmed by 8 bases and J by 4 bases, 4 bases remained unmatched. The germline V gene encodes CDR1 SNHLY and CDR2 FYNNEI. CDR3 length: 12 amino acids. As DNA, the CDR3 is TGTGCCAGCGGGGGGACAGCCTATGGCTACACCTTC. It codes for CASGGTAYGYTF.

The chain uses TRBV30 and TRBJ2-7, with 7 nucleotides matching TRBD2. The germline V gene has CDR1 GTSNPN and CDR2 SVGIG (reference sequence). The V segment lost 2 bases and the J segment 2 bases; nucleotides outside the gene matches: 3. The CDR3 covers 13 residues. The CDR3 loop is CAWSSGLTYEQYF. In nucleotides, the CDR3 is TGTGCCTGGAGTTCGGGACTAACCTACGAGCAGTACTTC.

The sample holds one count of this clone. CDR3 protein: CASSPSLEHEQFF. CDR3 DNA sequence: TGCGCCAGCAGCCCCAGTCTAGAACATGAGCAGTTCTTC. The chain carries TRBV4-3 and TRBJ2-1; D gene uncertain. The CDR3 is 13 residues long. CDR1 LGHNA and CDR2 YSLEER come from the germline V gene. The ends were cut back, 4 bases at V and 8 bases at J, with 12 bases in the middle.

The J gene is TRBJ2-2, the V gene TRBV7-9; TRBD1 is a possible D gene (5 bases). Trimming removed 6 bases from V and 8 bases from J, with 7 bases in between. CDR1 is SEHNR and CDR2 is FQNEAQ in the germline V gene (reference sequence). The CDR3 consists of 11 residues. CDR3 region: CASSSGGELFF. CDR3 nucleotides: TGTGCCAGCAGTTCAGGGGGGGAGCTGTTTTTT. The full variable domain, completed using reference TRBV7-9 and TRBJ2-2, is DTGVSQNPRHKITKRGQNVTFRCDPISEHNRLYWYRQTLGQGPEFLTYFQNEAQLEKSRLLSDRFSAERPKGSFSTLEIQRTEQGDSAMYLCASSSGGELFFGEGSRLTVL.

The chain links TRBV7-2 to TRBJ1-1; possible D gene TRBD1, 6 bases. The germline CDR1 and CDR2 sequences are SGHTA and FQGNSA. CDR3 length equals 13 residues. Trimming took off 5 bases at V and 0 bases at J, with 7 bases between the two ends. CDR3 sequence (DNA): TGTGCCAGCAGCGGGGACATGAACACTGAAGCTTTCTTT. It specifies CASSGDMNTEAFF.

The V and J genes are TRBV6-4 and TRBJ1-1, with 10 positions matching TRBD1. Germline trimming cut 5 bases from V and 6 bases from J; bases unmatched to any gene: 6. From germline, CDR1 is MRHNA and CDR2 SNTAGT. The CDR3 consists of 14 residues. The CDR3 sequence is CASSRTGGFSEAFF. Here the CDR3 DNA reads TGTGCCAGCAGTCGGACAGGGGGTTTCTCTGAAGCTTTCTTT.

The chain recombines TRBV3-1 (or the pseudogene TRBV3-2) with TRBJ2-7, with unresolved D. The CDR3 covers 11 residues. The V end lost 5 bases, the J end lost 3 bases, and 5 bases lay between the germline ends. CDR1 is LGHDT and CDR2 is YNNKEL in the germline V gene (reference sequence). CDR3 sequence reads: CASSSGYEQYF. The DNA for the CDR3 is TGTGCCAGCAGCTCCGGCTACGAGCAGTACTTC.

The chain couples TRBV4-3 to TRBJ2-1; a weak D match, TRBD1 (7 bases). The CDR3 runs to 17 residues. V was cut by 4 bases and J by 4 bases, with 20 bases left in between. In germline, CDR1 is LGHNA, CDR2 YSLEER. This CDR3 reads CASSPLGRQGGYNEQFF. DNA of the CDR3: TGCGCCAGCAGCCCCTTGGGACGGCAGGGGGGATACAATGAGCAGTTCTTC.

The chain's CDR3 is CASSLKGLADRTDTQYF. The CDR3 coding sequence is TGTGCCAGCAGCTTAAAGGGACTAGCGGATCGCACAGATACGCAGTATTTT. The chain employs TRBV7-3 and TRBJ2-3; TRBD2 matches at 11 bases. This CDR3 is built from 17 residues. The V gene's germline CDR1 is SGHTA and CDR2 FQGTGA. The V segment lost 1 base and the J segment 1 base; nucleotides outside the gene matches: 4. Combining the CDR3 with reference TRBV7-3 and TRBJ2-3 gives the whole variable domain GAGVSQTPSNKVTEKGKYVELRCDPISGHTALYWYRQSLGQGPEFLIYFQGTGAADDSGLPNDRFFAVRPEGSVSTLKIQRTERGDSAVYLCASSLKGLADRTDTQYFGPGTRLTVL.

The chain recombines TRBV9 with TRBJ1-1; no reliable D call. The CDR3 is 13 amino acids. V was shortened by 0 bases and J by 6 bases, with 9 bases between the two germline ends. The germline V gene has CDR1 SGDLS and CDR2 YYNGEE. CDR3 coding DNA: TGTGCCAGCAGCGTAGTTTCCGGATCTGAAGCTTTCTTT. Translating gives CASSVVSGSEAFF.

The V gene is TRBV19, the J gene TRBJ2-2; D not resolved. Per germline, CDR1 LNHDA and CDR2 SQIVND (reference sequence). The length of the CDR3 is 13 residues. Trimming removed 5 bases from V and 5 bases from J, with 9 bases in between. The CDR3 DNA sequence: TGTGCCAGTAGTCTCTTTACTACCGGGGAGCTGTTTTTT. Residues: CASSLFTTGELFF. The variable domain in full, with the rest retrieved from reference TRBV19 and TRBJ2-2, is DGGITQSPKYLFRKEGQNVTLSCEQNLNHDAMYWYRQDPGQGLRLIYYSQIVNDFQKGDIAEGYSVSREKKESFPLTVTSAQKNPTAFYLCASSLFTTGELFFGEGSRLTVL.

The gene calls are TRBV27 and TRBJ2-5; a possible D gene is TRBD1 (5 bases). V was shortened by 7 bases and J by 7 bases, with 16 bases between the two germline ends. Germline V CDR1 and CDR2: MNHEY, SMNVEV (reference sequence). The CDR3 contains 13 residues. The CDR3 DNA follows: TGTGCCAGCAAAGAAGGGGTACTCGGGACCCAGTACTTC. Translating gives CASKEGVLGTQYF.

This clone was detected only once. This chain joins TRBV7-9 and TRBJ1-3, with D tentatively TRBD1 (5 bases). The CDR3 has 17 amino acids. V lost 1 base to trimming and J lost 0 bases, with 13 bases between them. Germline assignment: CDR1 SEHNR and CDR2 FQNEAQ (reference sequence). The CDR3 region has the DNA TGTGCCAGCAGCTTAGGGCACAGGAAGTTCTCTGGAAACACCATATATTTT. It encodes CASSLGHRKFSGNTIYF. Together with reference TRBV7-9 and TRBJ1-3, the CDR3 gives the full variable domain: DTGVSQNPRHKITKRGQNVTFRCDPISEHNRLYWYRQTLGQGPEFLTYFQNEAQLEKSRLLSDRFSAERPKGSFSTLEIQRTEQGDSAMYLCASSLGHRKFSGNTIYFGEGSWLTVV.

The chain uses TRBV3-1 (or the pseudogene TRBV3-2) and TRBJ2-5, with D possibly matching TRBD1 (8 bases). This CDR3 contains 15 residues. Germline V gene data show CDR1 as LGHDT and CDR2 as YNNKEL (reference sequence). V was cut by 4 bases and J by 3 bases, with 15 bases left in between. This CDR3 is CASSPRTGREETQYF. CDR3 sequence (DNA): TGTGCCAGCAGCCCGCGGACAGGGAGGGAAGAGACCCAGTACTTC.

This chain connects TRBV6-5 to TRBJ1-1; tentative D call: TRBD1 (6 bases). V lost 5 bases, J lost 1 base, and 14 bases lay in between. CDR3 size: 15 residues. Germline CDR1 MNHEY, CDR2 SVGAGI. CDR3 residues: CASSPPGTTNTEAFF. The CDR3, as DNA: TGTGCCAGCAGTCCCCCCGGGACAACGAACACTGAAGCTTTCTTT.

The chain joins TRBV3-1 (or the pseudogene TRBV3-2) to TRBJ2-1, with D perhaps TRBD2 (7 bases). The CDR3 spans 15 residues. Germline V gives CDR1 LGHDT, CDR2 YNNKEL (reference sequence). V lost 6 bases and J lost 0, with 12 bases in between. The CDR3 coding sequence is TGTGCCAGCAGATTCGGGGGGCACTCCTACAATGAGCAGTTCTTC. As protein: CASRFGGHSYNEQFF.

Turning to this clone: The sample contains more than one DNA sequence encoding this CDR3. The chain recombines TRBV2 with TRBJ1-4, with D possibly matching TRBD1 (5 bases). The CDR3 loop spans 15 amino acids. The germline CDR1 and CDR2 sequences are SNHLY and FYNNEI. V was cut by 6 bases and J by 0 bases, with 11 bases left in between. The CDR3 here is CASRLDSATNEKLFF. DNA for the CDR3: TGTGCCAGCAGACTAGACAGTGCAACTAATGAAAAACTGTTTTTT.

CDR3 region: CASSYLHEQYF. The CDR3 nucleotides are TGTGCCAGCAGTTATCTCCACGAGCAGTACTTC. This chain uses TRBV27 with TRBJ2-7; no firm D call. CDR3 size: 11 residues. Deletions cut 4 bases from V and 5 bases from J, with 6 bases between. CDR1 is MNHEY, CDR2 SMNVEV, per germline (reference sequence).

The chain employs TRBV6-1 and TRBJ1-5; 7 bases are a match to TRBD1. J gave up 7 bases and V 2 bases, and 8 bases lay outside the gene matches. CDR1 and CDR2 (germline): MNHNS, SASEGT. This CDR3 spans 15 amino acids. DNA for the CDR3: TGTGCCAGCAGTGAACCCCAGCAGGGGGGACAGCCCCAGCATTTT. Its protein is CASSEPQQGGQPQHF.

This chain uses TRBV18 with TRBJ1-1; TRBD1 matches 7 bases. The germline CDR1 and CDR2 sequences are KGHSH and LQKENI. This CDR3 spans 13 amino acids. V lost 4 bases and J lost 2; bases outside the gene matches: 1. The CDR3 coding sequence is TGTGCCAGCTCACGGACAGGAAACACTGAAGCTTTCTTT. The encoded protein is CASSRTGNTEAFF.

The chain joins TRBV15 to TRBJ2-1; D call uncertain. The CDR3 is 13 amino acids. Germline CDR1 and CDR2: LNHNV and YYDKDF (reference sequence). V was cut by 5 bases and J by 8 bases, with 13 bases left in between. For the CDR3, the DNA is TGTGCCACCAGCTTTAACCAATGGGATGAGCAGTTCTTC. Translated, it gives CATSFNQWDEQFF.

The chain recombines TRBV3-1 (or the pseudogene TRBV3-2) with TRBJ1-5; D uncertain. The germline V gene has CDR1 LGHDT and CDR2 YNNKEL (reference sequence). Deletions cut 0 bases from V and 6 bases from J, with 12 bases between. The CDR3 sequence is 15 residues long. CDR3 amino acids: CASSQDRGFGQPQHF. The CDR3 bases are TGTGCCAGCAGCCAAGATCGAGGGTTCGGTCAGCCCCAGCATTTT.

The chain carries TRBV2 and TRBJ1-1, with D unresolved. This CDR3 contains 13 residues. The germline CDR1 and CDR2 sequences are SNHLY and FYNNEI. V was pared by 4 bases and J by 1 base, with 7 bases between. CDR3 region: CASSVRPNTEAFF. DNA for the CDR3: TGTGCCAGCAGTGTTAGGCCGAACACTGAAGCTTTCTTT.

This clone appeared once. The V and J genes are TRBV9 and TRBJ2-5; 7 positions agree with TRBD2. From germline, CDR1 is SGDLS and CDR2 YYNGEE. V was clipped by 4 bases and J by 2 bases; unmatched bases: 8. The CDR3 is 15 amino acids. The CDR3 loop is CASSPLGGGQETQYF. The CDR3 DNA reads TGTGCCAGCAGCCCCCTTGGCGGGGGACAAGAGACCCAGTACTTC.